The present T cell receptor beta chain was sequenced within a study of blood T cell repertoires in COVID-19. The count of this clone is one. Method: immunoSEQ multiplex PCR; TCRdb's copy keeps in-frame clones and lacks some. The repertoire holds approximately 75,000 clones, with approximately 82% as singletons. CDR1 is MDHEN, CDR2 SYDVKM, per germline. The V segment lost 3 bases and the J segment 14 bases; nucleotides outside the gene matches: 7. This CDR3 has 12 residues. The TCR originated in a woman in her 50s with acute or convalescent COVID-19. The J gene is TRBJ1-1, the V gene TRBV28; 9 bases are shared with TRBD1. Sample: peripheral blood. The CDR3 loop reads CASSLGQGERFF. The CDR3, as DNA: TGTGCCAGCAGTTTGGGACAGGGTGAGAGGTTCTTT.